This passage covers 23 T cell receptor beta chains from one sample sequenced in a study of control samples from healthy donors and cancer patients. TCRdb's table, derived via immunoSEQ multiplex PCR, lists solely in-frame clones and lacks some. The table includes roughly 120,000 clones, about 89% detected once. The sequenced sample was blood. The receptors here all came from a woman aged 18-30 years in good health.

This chain uses TRBV4-3 with TRBJ1-4; D is ambiguous. V gave up 1 base and J gave up 8 bases, with 11 bases separating them. The CDR3 length is 14 residues. Germline assignment: CDR1 LGHNA and CDR2 YSLEER. DNA for the CDR3: TGCGCCAGCAGCCAAGGGGCCACAAGCGAAAAACTGTTTTTT. Translating it yields CASSQGATSEKLFF.

The V gene is TRBV19, the J gene TRBJ2-2, with D perhaps matching TRBD1 (6 bases). CDR3 length: 16 residues. Germline CDR1 LNHDA, CDR2 SQIVND (reference sequence). Trimming took 4 bases from V and 2 from J, leaving 14 bases between them. CDR3 DNA sequence: TGTGCCAGTAGTACCTACAGGGTGTTCAACACCGGGGAGCTGTTTTTT. This codes for CASSTYRVFNTGELFF. Full variable domain (rest looked up from reference TRBV19 and TRBJ2-2): DGGITQSPKYLFRKEGQNVTLSCEQNLNHDAMYWYRQDPGQGLRLIYYSQIVNDFQKGDIAEGYSVSREKKESFPLTVTSAQKNPTAFYLCASSTYRVFNTGELFFGEGSRLTVL.

The V and J genes are TRBV19 and TRBJ1-5; 7 bases agree with TRBD1. Unmatched junction bases numbered 7, after V lost 9 bases and J lost 2 bases. Germline V lookup: CDR1 LNHDA, CDR2 SQIVND (reference sequence). The CDR3 totals 14 residues. This CDR3 is CASGQDFRNQPQHF. The CDR3 region has the DNA TGTGCCAGCGGACAGGATTTTCGCAATCAGCCCCAGCATTTT.

This clone was seen just once. The gene calls are TRBV15 and TRBJ2-2, with D possibly matching TRBD1 (5 bases). CDR3 length: 18 amino acids. The V end was cut by 3 bases, the J end by 0 bases, with 17 bases between. In germline, CDR1 is LNHNV, CDR2 YYDKDF (reference sequence). CDR3 coding DNA: TGTGCCACCAGCAGCAAGAGACAGAAATTCGCGAACACCGGGGAGCTGTTTTTT. Its translation is CATSSKRQKFANTGELFF. Full variable domain (outside the CDR3, taken from reference TRBV15 and TRBJ2-2): DAMVIQNPRYQVTQFGKPVTLSCSQTLNHNVMYWYQQKSSQAPKLLFHYYDKDFNNEADTPDNFQSRRPNTSFCFLDIRSPGLGDTAMYLCATSSKRQKFANTGELFFGEGSRLTVL.

This clone occurred a few times. The chain recombines TRBV28 with TRBJ2-2; a possible D gene is TRBD1 (5 bases). The CDR3 is made up of 14 amino acids. Germline-derived CDR1 and CDR2 are MDHEN and SYDVKM. Trimming left V 6 bases short and J 0 bases short, with 8 bases between. Here the CDR3 reads CASRWGANTGELFF. The CDR3 DNA reads TGTGCCAGCAGATGGGGCGCGAACACCGGGGAGCTGTTTTTT.

The chain carries TRBV21-1 and TRBJ2-6; TRBD1 is taken as the D call from the table, unchecked against the DNA. TRBV21-1 is recorded as a pseudogene. The CDR3 totals 17 residues. The CDR3 nucleotides read TGTGCCGGCAAAGCAGATACACAGGGCCCTGGGGCCAACGTCCTGACTTTC. Its translation: CAGKADTQGPGANVLTF.

The chain recombines TRBV6-2 or TRBV6-3 with TRBJ1-1; no reliable D call. V lost 0 bases and J 5 bases, leaving 13 bases between the germline ends. CDR1 and CDR2 (germline): MNHEY, SVGEGT. CDR3 length: 15 amino acids. CDR3 DNA: TGTGCCAGCAGTTACTCTTCAATCGGGGTAACTGAAGCTTTCTTT. Translating it yields CASSYSSIGVTEAFF.

This clone was detected only once. The V gene is TRBV12-3 or TRBV12-4, the J gene TRBJ1-2, with 7 bases matching TRBD1. Germline trimming cut 6 bases from V and 6 bases from J; bases unmatched to any gene: 7. The CDR3 has 13 amino acids. The CDR3 nucleotides read TGTGCCAGCAGATATAGACAGGGCAATGGCTACACCTTC. Translated: CASRYRQGNGYTF.

The rearrangement links TRBV6-2 or TRBV6-3 to TRBJ2-7; D call uncertain. Trimming pared 3 bases from V and 6 bases from J, leaving 15 bases between. The germline CDR1 and CDR2 sequences are MNHEY and SVGEGT. The CDR3 loop spans 14 amino acids. The CDR3 DNA follows: TGTGCCAGCAGTTATAGTTCGGCCCTCGGCGAGCAGTACTTC. Translation gives CASSYSSALGEQYF.

This chain connects TRBV6-1 to TRBJ1-2, with D perhaps TRBD1 (6 bases). V was shortened by 1 base and J by 4 bases, with 13 bases between the two germline ends. The CDR3 covers 15 residues. Germline V gene lookup returns CDR1 MNHNS and CDR2 SASEGT. CDR3 nucleotides: TGTGCCAGCAGTGAAGGGGGGGGCTATTCCTATGGCTACACCTTC. Amino acid sequence: CASSEGGGYSYGYTF.

CDR3 loop: CASKDRGPDTEAFF. The CDR3 nucleotides are TGTGCCAGCAAGGACAGGGGGCCCGACACTGAAGCTTTCTTT. The genes are TRBV2 and TRBJ1-1; 11 bases agree with TRBD1. V gave up 7 bases and J gave up 3 bases; unmatched junction bases: 4. This CDR3 region has 14 residues. Per the germline V gene, CDR1 is SNHLY and CDR2 is FYNNEI. The whole variable domain, filled in from reference TRBV2 and TRBJ1-1, reads EPEVTQTPSHQVTQMGQEVILRCVPISNHLYFYWYRQILGQKVEFLVSFYNNEISEKSEIFDDQFSVERPDGSNFTLKIRSTKLEDSAMYFCASKDRGPDTEAFFGQGTRLTVV.

The chain recombines TRBV4-2 with TRBJ2-1; 8 bases fit TRBD2. The CDR3 loop spans 17 amino acids. Looked up from germline, CDR1 is LGHNA and CDR2 is YNFKEQ. V trimming: 2 bases; J trimming: 0 bases; junction bases outside the gene matches: 6. CDR3 in amino acids: CASSQSSGGRSYNEQFF. In nucleotides, the CDR3 is TGTGCCAGCAGCCAATCAAGCGGGGGCCGCTCCTACAATGAGCAGTTCTTC.

A word on this clone: Other DNA variants within this sample encode the same CDR3. V usage is TRBV7-2 and J usage is TRBJ1-2; D remains unclear. The CDR3 is 15 residues long. Between the trimmed V and J ends, which lost 3 bases and 0 bases, there was a span of 11 bases. Germline CDR1 SGHTA, CDR2 FQGNSA. CDR3 coding DNA: TGTGCCAGCAGCTTGCGAGGTGGCTCTAACTATGGCTACACCTTC. It translates to CASSLRGGSNYGYTF.

This chain joins TRBV29-1 and TRBJ1-2, with D perhaps matching TRBD1 (6 bases). CDR3 length: 14 amino acids. The germline CDR1 and CDR2 sequences are SQVTM and ANQGSEA. V lost 2 bases to trimming and J lost 4 bases, with 14 bases between them. Written as DNA, the CDR3 is TGCAGCGTTGAAAGACCGGGACATCGCTATGGCTACACCTTC. It is translated as CSVERPGHRYGYTF. Full variable domain (remainder filled in from reference TRBV29-1 and TRBJ1-2): SAVISQKPSRDICQRGTSLTIQCQVDSQVTMMFWYRQQPGQSLTLIATANQGSEATYESGFVIDKFPISRPNLTFSTLTVSNMSPEDSSIYLCSVERPGHRYGYTFGSGTRLTVV.

This clone was counted a single time. V and J are TRBV4-2 and TRBJ1-1; the D gene is possibly TRBD1 (5 bases). Per germline, CDR1 LGHNA and CDR2 YNFKEQ. The CDR3 sequence is 13 residues long. The germline V and J ends were trimmed by 1 base and 11 bases, with 14 bases remaining between them. DNA of the CDR3: TGTGCCAGCAGCCAAGTAGGGGCCGGGGGGGCTTTCTTT. Amino acid sequence: CASSQVGAGGAFF.

The V call is TRBV7-3, the J call TRBJ2-3; weak D call: TRBD1 (5 bases). Per the germline V gene, CDR1 is SGHTA and CDR2 is FQGTGA. V dropped 2 bases and J dropped 3 bases, with 6 bases sitting between them. The CDR3 contains 13 residues. CDR3 bases: TGTGCCAGCAGCTTAGGGGCGACAGATACGCAGTATTTT. Its translation is CASSLGATDTQYF.

J is TRBJ2-3 and V is TRBV3-1 (or the pseudogene TRBV3-2), with 10 bases identical to TRBD2. Trimming at V came to 0 bases and at J to 2 bases, leaving 2 bases not matched to a gene. The germline V gene encodes CDR1 LGHDT and CDR2 YNNKEL (reference sequence). This CDR3 spans 16 amino acids. In DNA form, the CDR3 reads TGTGCCAGCAGCCAAGAAGCGGGGGGGGTCACAGATACGCAGTATTTT. Translation: CASSQEAGGVTDTQYF.

This clone was detected once. This chain joins TRBV12-3 or TRBV12-4 and TRBJ2-1; 8 nucleotides align to TRBD2. After removal of 6 bases from V and 16 bases from J, the junction contained 11 bases not matched to a gene. This CDR3 has 12 amino acids. CDR3 sequence reads: CASRGSGDIEFF. The CDR3 coding sequence is TGTGCCAGCAGGGGTAGCGGGGACATTGAATTCTTC.

The chain is built from TRBV5-6 and TRBJ2-3; 8 nucleotides line up with TRBD1. Germline CDR1 reads SGHDT; CDR2 reads YYEEEE. Losses at the gene ends were 6 bases for V and 5 bases for J; bases not matched to a gene: 8. The CDR3 extends over 14 amino acids. CDR3 bases: TGTGCCAGCATCAGACAGGGGATGGTAGATACGCAGTATTTT. It specifies CASIRQGMVDTQYF.

V gene TRBV18 combines with J gene TRBJ1-4; TRBD1 is a possible D gene (6 bases). CDR1 and CDR2 (germline): KGHSH, LQKENI. Trimming shortened V by 1 base and J by 2 bases, and 14 bases separated the two germline ends. The length of the CDR3 is 17 residues. CDR3 amino acids: CASSPHRGHPTNEKLFF. The CDR3 DNA sequence: TGTGCCAGCTCACCACACCGGGGGCACCCGACTAATGAAAAACTGTTTTTT.

This clone occurred a few times. The chain joins TRBV14 to TRBJ2-1; TRBD1 aligns across 8 bases. V dropped 1 base and J dropped 7; count of bases not matched to a gene: 3. Germline V gene data show CDR1 as SGHDN and CDR2 as FVKESK. This CDR3 has 14 residues. The CDR3 sequence is CASSQATGGNEQFF. CDR3 nucleotides: TGTGCCAGCAGCCAAGCCACAGGGGGGAATGAGCAGTTCTTC. Full variable domain (remainder filled in from reference TRBV14 and TRBJ2-1): EAGVTQFPSHSVIEKGQTVTLRCDPISGHDNLYWYRRVMGKEIKFLLHFVKESKQDESGMPNNRFLAERTGGTYSTLKVQPAELEDSGVYFCASSQATGGNEQFFGPGTRLTVL.

The chain has TRBV9 and TRBJ2-3, with D perhaps given as TRBD1 or TRBD2 (5 bases each). The V gene lost 0 bases and the J gene lost 3 bases, with 14 bases spanning the gap. Germline V gives CDR1 SGDLS, CDR2 YYNGEE. This CDR3 comprises 16 residues. Here the CDR3 DNA reads TGTGCCAGCAGCGTAGTGGACGGGGCCGTGACAGATACGCAGTATTTT. It codes for CASSVVDGAVTDTQYF.

The rearrangement links TRBV19 to TRBJ2-1; no reliable D call. CDR1 LNHDA and CDR2 SQIVND come from the germline V gene (reference sequence). This CDR3 comprises 11 residues. Trimming removed 4 bases at V and 7 bases at J, with 5 bases between. The CDR3 sequence is CASSTWNEQFF. In DNA form, the CDR3 reads TGTGCCAGTAGTACTTGGAATGAGCAGTTCTTC.